These 26 T cell receptor beta chains share one sample of origin, sequenced in a study of cytotoxic CD8 clonotypes in ibrutinib-treated CLL. TCRdb's table, derived via immunoSEQ multiplex PCR, lists solely in-frame clones and lacks some. The table shows 300,000 to 350,000 clones, with about 80% occurring only once. The material sequenced was PBMCs, taken before ibrutinib treatment. The source is a human donor with chronic lymphocytic leukemia.

The gene calls are TRBV5-4 and TRBJ1-4; D not certain. This CDR3 has 13 residues. Germline CDR1 is SGHNT and CDR2 is YYREEE (reference sequence). The germline V and J ends were trimmed by 1 base and 5 bases, with 6 bases remaining between them. The CDR3 loop reads CASSLWPNEKLFF. The CDR3 DNA is TGTGCCAGCAGCTTGTGGCCAAATGAAAAACTGTTTTTT. Combining the CDR3 with reference TRBV5-4 and TRBJ1-4 gives the whole variable domain ETGVTQSPTHLIKTRGQQVTLRCSSQSGHNTVSWYQQALGQGPQFIFQYYREEENGRGNFPPRFSGLQFPNYSSELNVNALELDDSALYLCASSLWPNEKLFFGSGTQLSVL.

V usage is TRBV4-2 and J usage is TRBJ2-3, with D possibly TRBD2 on 5 matching bases. This CDR3 is built from 16 residues. Trimming removed 4 bases from V and 0 bases from J, with 14 bases in between. The V gene's germline CDR1 is LGHNA and CDR2 YNFKEQ. This CDR3 is CASSLSPGGSTDTQYF. CDR3 nucleotides: TGTGCCAGCAGCCTAAGTCCCGGCGGGAGCACAGATACGCAGTATTTT.

The rearrangement joins TRBV5-4 to TRBJ2-1; 7 nucleotides agree with TRBD1. This CDR3 comprises 14 residues. After removal of 2 bases from V and 5 bases from J, the junction contained 4 bases not matched to a gene. Germline CDR1 reads SGHNT; CDR2 reads YYREEE (reference sequence). The CDR3 nucleotides read TGTGCCAGCAGCTTTGGGACAGACAACAATGAGCAGTTCTTC. Translating gives CASSFGTDNNEQFF.

This chain connects TRBV12-5 to TRBJ1-1; maybe TRBD1 (5 bases). Germline CDR1 LGHNT, CDR2 FRNRAP. The CDR3 spans 13 residues. With 4 bases removed from V and 0 bases from J, the gap between germline ends came to 6 bases. DNA for the CDR3: TGTGCTAGTGGTTCAGGGTTGAACACTGAAGCTTTCTTT. It codes for CASGSGLNTEAFF.

The chain has TRBV5-4 and TRBJ1-2; 8 bases map to TRBD1. The germline CDR1 and CDR2 sequences are SGHNT and YYREEE (reference sequence). V lost 4 bases to trimming and J lost 4 bases; unmatched junction nucleotides: 9. The length of the CDR3 is 15 residues. CDR3 DNA sequence: TGTGCCAGCAGCGCAGACAGGGGCTCGGTCTATGGCTACACCTTC. It translates to CASSADRGSVYGYTF.

This sequence joins TRBV25-1 and TRBJ1-1; 7 bases fit TRBD1. The CDR3 contains 14 residues. Germline loops: CDR1 MGHDK, CDR2 SYGVNS. Trimming cost V 4 bases and J 1 base; bases outside gene matches: 3. In DNA, the CDR3 is TGTGCCAGCAGTGGACGGGACAGGAACACTGAAGCTTTCTTT. Protein: CASSGRDRNTEAFF. Variable domain in full (rest from reference TRBV25-1 and TRBJ1-1): EADIYQTPRYLVIGTGKKITLECSQTMGHDKMYWYQQDPGMELHLIHYSYGVNSTEKGDLSSESTVSRIRTEHFPLTLESARPSHTSQYLCASSGRDRNTEAFFGQGTRLTVV.

This clone was seen only a few times. This rearrangement joins TRBV2 to TRBJ1-2; D is unresolved. Germline V gene lookup returns CDR1 SNHLY and CDR2 FYNNEI. V was shortened by 8 bases and J by 7 bases, with 5 bases between the two germline ends. The CDR3 is 9 amino acids. CDR3 sequence (DNA): TGTGCCAGCGGCGGTGGCTACACCTTC. Encoded protein: CASGGGYTF. Supplemented by reference TRBV2 and TRBJ1-2, the full variable domain reads EPEVTQTPSHQVTQMGQEVILRCVPISNHLYFYWYRQILGQKVEFLVSFYNNEISEKSEIFDDQFSVERPDGSNFTLKIRSTKLEDSAMYFCASGGGYTFGSGTRLTVV.

This rearrangement joins TRBV19 to TRBJ2-1; D may be TRBD1 (6 bases). CDR1 is LNHDA and CDR2 is SQIVND in the germline V gene (reference sequence). V lost 3 bases, J lost 5 bases, and 11 bases lay in between. The CDR3 is 14 amino acids. CDR3 sequence reads: CASSMDRNDNEQFF. CDR3 bases: TGTGCCAGTAGTATGGACAGAAACGACAATGAGCAGTTCTTC.

In this sample, this clone turned up once. The chain joins TRBV19 to TRBJ2-3; 7 bases line up with TRBD2. The germline CDR1 and CDR2 sequences are LNHDA and SQIVND (reference sequence). This CDR3 is 16 amino acids long. The V gene end was trimmed by 1 base and the J gene end by 2 bases; junction bases not matched to a gene: 6. This CDR3 reads CASSIVAGTITDTQYF. As DNA, the CDR3 is TGTGCCAGTAGTATAGTAGCGGGTACTATCACAGATACGCAGTATTTT.

The rearrangement uses TRBV19 and TRBJ1-4; D gene uncertain. The length of the CDR3 is 14 residues. V was clipped by 6 bases and J by 0 bases, with 8 bases between them. CDR1 and CDR2 (germline): LNHDA, SQIVND (reference sequence). CDR3 DNA sequence: TGTGCCAGTAGATGGGGTGCAACTAATGAAAAACTGTTTTTT. Translating it yields CASRWGATNEKLFF.

This chain joins TRBV9 and TRBJ2-1; D is ambiguous. The CDR3 loop spans 13 amino acids. The germline V and J ends were trimmed by 0 bases and 3 bases, with 4 bases remaining between them. Germline V gene sequence: CDR1 SGDLS, CDR2 YYNGEE. The CDR3, as DNA: TGTGCCAGCAGCGTAGAATACTACAATGAGCAGTTCTTC. Translation: CASSVEYYNEQFF.

This chain connects TRBV5-1 to TRBJ1-2; D is ambiguous. Deletions cut 4 bases from V and 2 bases from J, with 12 bases between. Per the germline V gene, CDR1 is SGHRS and CDR2 is YFSETQ. The CDR3 runs to 14 residues. This CDR3 is CASSPEPPNYGYTF. Written as DNA, the CDR3 is TGCGCCAGCAGCCCAGAGCCTCCCAACTATGGCTACACCTTC.

The V gene is TRBV30, the J gene TRBJ1-1; D uncertain. Germline V gene lookup returns CDR1 GTSNPN and CDR2 SVGIG (reference sequence). The CDR3 has 16 residues. V was clipped by 0 bases and J by 4 bases, with 18 bases between them. CDR3 in amino acids: CAWSVLGGPLGTEAFF. For the CDR3, the DNA is TGTGCCTGGAGTGTACTGGGAGGACCCTTGGGCACTGAAGCTTTCTTT. Variable domain in full (rest from reference TRBV30 and TRBJ1-1): SQTIHQWPATLVQPVGSPLSLECTVEGTSNPNLYWYRQAAGRGLQLLFYSVGIGQISSEVPQNLSASRPQDRQFILSSKKLLLSDSGFYLCAWSVLGGPLGTEAFFGQGTRLTVV.

The V call is TRBV6-5, the J call TRBJ1-5, with D hard to call. Per germline, CDR1 MNHEY and CDR2 SVGAGI. The CDR3 is 12 amino acids. Trimming took 6 bases from V and 6 from J, leaving 9 bases between them. CDR3 protein: CASRDDGQPQHF. DNA of the CDR3: TGTGCCAGCAGGGACGATGGTCAGCCCCAGCATTTT.

The chain couples TRBV30 to TRBJ2-7, with 11 bases fitting TRBD2. CDR1 and CDR2 (germline): GTSNPN, SVGIG (reference sequence). Trimming cost V 0 bases and J 5 bases; bases outside gene matches: 9. The CDR3 contains 16 residues. This CDR3 reads CAWSVNRASGRNEQYF. Here the CDR3 DNA reads TGTGCCTGGAGTGTAAATCGTGCTAGCGGGAGGAACGAGCAGTACTTC. The full variable domain, its missing parts supplied by reference TRBV30 and TRBJ2-7, is SQTIHQWPATLVQPVGSPLSLECTVEGTSNPNLYWYRQAAGRGLQLLFYSVGIGQISSEVPQNLSASRPQDRQFILSSKKLLLSDSGFYLCAWSVNRASGRNEQYFGPGTRLTVT.

The CDR3 coding sequence is TGTGCCAGCAGCGCAACGAGCAAGTCCTACGAGCAGTACTTC. As protein: CASSATSKSYEQYF. V gene TRBV9 combines with J gene TRBJ2-7; D is unclear. Per germline, CDR1 SGDLS and CDR2 YYNGEE. This CDR3 has 14 residues. Deletions cut 3 bases from V and 1 base from J, with 11 bases between.

V gene TRBV5-1 combines with J gene TRBJ2-2, with 9 positions matching TRBD2. Per germline, CDR1 SGHRS and CDR2 YFSETQ. This CDR3 is built from 16 residues. With 4 bases clipped from V and 1 base from J, the junction kept 5 bases outside the gene matches. The CDR3 here is CASSPLTSGNTGELFF. The DNA for the CDR3 is TGCGCCAGCAGCCCTTTGACTAGCGGGAACACCGGGGAGCTGTTTTTT.

The chain is built from TRBV10-3 and TRBJ1-2, with 8 bases that match TRBD1. V lost 2 bases to trimming and J lost 4 bases; unmatched junction nucleotides: 3. The CDR3 is 14 residues long. Germline loops: CDR1 ENHRY, CDR2 SYGVKD. CDR3 sequence (DNA): TGTGCCATCAGTGAGATTCAGGGGGCCTATGGCTACACCTTC. This codes for CAISEIQGAYGYTF.

V usage is TRBV18 and J usage is TRBJ2-1, with 7 bases lining up with TRBD2. In germline, CDR1 is KGHSH, CDR2 LQKENI. This CDR3 spans 16 amino acids. With 4 bases clipped from V and 0 bases from J, the junction kept 6 bases outside the gene matches. The CDR3 is CASSRELAHSYNEQFF. CDR3 bases: TGTGCCAGCTCACGCGAACTAGCGCACTCCTACAATGAGCAGTTCTTC.

In its sample, this clone was seen once. The chain is built from TRBV14 and TRBJ2-3; D call uncertain. With 2 bases removed from V and 6 bases from J, the gap between germline ends came to 18 bases. Looked up from germline, CDR1 is SGHDN and CDR2 is FVKESK. The CDR3 sequence is 16 residues long. The CDR3 region is CASSQNPLSAFDTQYF. Written as DNA, the CDR3 is TGTGCCAGCAGCCAAAACCCGCTTTCCGCATTTGATACGCAGTATTTT.

The chain links TRBV28 to TRBJ1-5, with TRBD1 identical over 8 bases. Germline CDR1 and CDR2: MDHEN and SYDVKM. This CDR3 contains 13 residues. Trimming removed 5 bases from V and 14 bases from J; junction bases left unmatched: 11. The CDR3 DNA reads as TGTGCCAGCAGTATCCAAACAGGGGGGCCTAAGCATTTT. The encoded protein is CASSIQTGGPKHF. Using reference TRBV28 and TRBJ1-5 for the parts outside the CDR3, the full variable domain is DVKVTQSSRYLVKRTGEKVFLECVQDMDHENMFWYRQDPGLGLRLIYFSYDVKMKEKGDIPEGYSVSREKKERFSLILESASTNQTSMYLCASSIQTGGPKHFGDGTRLSIL.

This sequence joins TRBV29-1 and TRBJ2-7; 11 bases line up with TRBD1. Germline trimming cut 3 bases from V and 3 bases from J; bases unmatched to any gene: 1. Germline lookup yields CDR1 SQVTM and CDR2 ANQGSEA. CDR3 length: 13 residues. The CDR3 is CSVDGTGGYEQYF. In DNA, the CDR3 is TGCAGCGTTGATGGGACAGGGGGCTACGAGCAGTACTTC.

This chain uses TRBV7-8 with TRBJ2-1; TRBD1 matches at 9 bases. The ends lost 5 bases at V and 3 bases at J; junction bases unmatched: 5. The CDR3 length is 15 residues. CDR1 is SGHVS and CDR2 is FQNEAQ in the germline V gene. The CDR3 DNA sequence: TGTGCCAGCAGCCTCGGGACAGGGAGCTACAATGAGCAGTTCTTC. Translated, it gives CASSLGTGSYNEQFF.

There are a few counts of this clone. The rearrangement joins TRBV5-1 to TRBJ2-7, with 10 bases matching TRBD2. J gave up 1 base and V 4 bases, and 11 bases lay outside the gene matches. This CDR3 contains 17 residues. CDR1 and CDR2 (germline): SGHRS, YFSETQ. The CDR3 DNA reads TGCGCCAGCAGCGCACTAGCGGGACTCGCAAAATCCTACGAGCAGTACTTC. As protein: CASSALAGLAKSYEQYF. Filled out from reference TRBV5-1 and TRBJ2-7, the complete variable domain reads KAGVTQTPRYLIKTRGQQVTLSCSPISGHRSVSWYQQTPGQGLQFLFEYFSETQRNKGNFPGRFSGRQFSNSRSEMNVSTLELGDSALYLCASSALAGLAKSYEQYFGPGTRLTVT.

V usage is TRBV19 and J usage is TRBJ2-2; D is perhaps TRBD2 (5 bases). The V end lost 6 bases, the J end lost 9 bases, and 14 bases lay between the germline ends. In germline, CDR1 is LNHDA, CDR2 SQIVND (reference sequence). This CDR3 contains 13 residues. The DNA of the CDR3 is TGTGCCAGTAGCCTAGCCAACTTTCGGGAGCTGTTTTTT. Protein sequence: CASSLANFRELFF.

The chain uses TRBV4-3 and TRBJ2-7; 7 bases fit TRBD2. Germline assignment: CDR1 LGHNA and CDR2 YSLEER. The CDR3 contains 15 residues. The V and J ends lost 2 bases and 5 bases, in that order; junction bases with no gene match: 9. In nucleotides, the CDR3 is TGCGCCAGCAGCCAAAGCGTGGGGAGGGGCCACGAGCAGTACTTC. Protein: CASSQSVGRGHEQYF.